Listed below are T cell receptor beta chains from one sample, sequenced in a study of blood T cell repertoires in COVID-19. Clones were read by immunoSEQ multiplex PCR, and TCRdb kept only the in-frame ones, dropping some. The sample includes fewer than 250,000 clones, 75% to 90% of them seen just once. Sequences were obtained from peripheral blood. These receptor sequences come from a man aged 25 to 40 with acute or convalescent COVID-19. The conserved cysteine and the conserved F or W are not part of the CDR3 here. Expanded clones get a size class; other rows say once, few or many, or leave the size out.

clone size: few; V gene: TRBV6-6; J gene: TRBJ1-1; CDR3 protein: ASSQTGNTEAF
clone size: many; V gene: TRBV27; J gene: TRBJ2-4; CDR3 protein: ASSAKNIQY
clone size: NA; V gene: TRBV28; J gene: TRBJ2-4; CDR3 protein: ASSITSRKNIQY
clone size: NA; V gene: TRBV5-5; J gene: TRBJ2-7; CDR3 protein: ASSSGTGGPSYEQY
clone size: NA; V gene: TRBV6-1; J gene: TRBJ1-5; CDR3 protein: ASSERDREPQH
clone size: NA; V gene: TRBV27; J gene: TRBJ2-2; CDR3 protein: ASWMDRGKWANTGELF
clone size: NA; V gene: TRBV30; J gene: TRBJ1-5; CDR3 protein: AWSQGRQPQH
clone size: once; V gene: TRBV6-1; J gene: TRBJ1-3; CDR3 protein: ASTEGRINTIY
clone size: NA; V gene: TRBV11-2; J gene: TRBJ2-7; CDR3 protein: ASSRAGTKHEQY
clone size: NA; V gene: TRBV24-1; J gene: TRBJ2-2; CDR3 protein: ATEAQGRRELF
clone size: NA; V gene: TRBV19; J gene: TRBJ2-3; CDR3 protein: ASSIQGTPSTDTQY
clone size: NA; V gene: TRBV28; J gene: TRBJ1-1; CDR3 protein: ASTLPLNTEAF
clone size: NA; V gene: TRBV19; J gene: TRBJ1-5; CDR3 protein: ASSISRDRLVGSNQPQH
clone size: NA; V gene: TRBV6-5; J gene: TRBJ2-7; CDR3 protein: ASGLIVTGAYEQY
clone size: NA; V gene: TRBV11-2; J gene: TRBJ1-2; CDR3 protein: ASSLVAKNYGYT
clone size: NA; V gene: TRBV28; J gene: TRBJ2-7; CDR3 protein: ASSLVLQVYEQY
clone size: NA; V gene: TRBV2; J gene: TRBJ1-1; CDR3 protein: ASSVTQMDRGKAF
clone size: NA; V gene: TRBV7-9; J gene: TRBJ1-1; CDR3 protein: ASSPDRLNTEAF
clone size: NA; V gene: TRBV2; J gene: TRBJ1-2; CDR3 protein: ASSETDGYT
clone size: NA; V gene: TRBV15; J gene: TRBJ1-6; CDR3 protein: ATSSLIGIRDSPLH
clone size: NA; V gene: TRBV19; J gene: TRBJ2-3; CDR3 protein: ASIPQGSLDTQY
clone size: few; V gene: TRBV19; J gene: TRBJ1-2; CDR3 protein: ASTPGRWSDGYT
clone size: NA; V gene: TRBV28; J gene: TRBJ1-5; CDR3 protein: ASSPTGLIQPQH
clone size: few; V gene: TRBV2; J gene: TRBJ2-7; CDR3 protein: ASSEYPLNYEQY
clone size: NA; V gene: TRBV28; J gene: TRBJ1-1; CDR3 protein: ASSTLRDRGT
clone size: NA; V gene: TRBV2; J gene: TRBJ2-2; CDR3 protein: ASRTSGGVGELF
clone size: NA; V gene: TRBV18; J gene: TRBJ2-1; CDR3 protein: ASSPPPYHEQF
clone size: few; V gene: TRBV6-5; J gene: TRBJ2-7; CDR3 protein: ASNKLAVAYEQY
clone size: NA; V gene: TRBV11-3; J gene: TRBJ2-7; CDR3 protein: ASRTGGASYEQY
clone size: NA; V gene: TRBV6-5; J gene: TRBJ2-5; CDR3 protein: ASSSGTSAETQY
clone size: NA; V gene: TRBV6-4; J gene: TRBJ1-2; CDR3 protein: ASSDSGGANYGYT
clone size: NA; V gene: TRBV28; J gene: TRBJ2-2; CDR3 protein: ASRAGEGTGELF
clone size: NA; V gene: TRBV7-3; J gene: TRBJ1-2; CDR3 protein: ASSLTPGNYGYT
clone size: NA; V gene: TRBV9; J gene: TRBJ1-3; CDR3 protein: ASSEGGGSGNTIY
clone size: NA; V gene: TRBV7-9; J gene: TRBJ1-4; CDR3 protein: ASSRQGPATNEKLF
clone size: NA; V gene: TRBV27; J gene: TRBJ2-7; CDR3 protein: ASSLTSLYSEQY
clone size: NA; V gene: TRBV7-2; J gene: TRBJ2-4; CDR3 protein: ASTPHLGGIAKNIQY
clone size: NA; V gene: TRBV9; J gene: TRBJ1-6; CDR3 protein: ASDQEGNSPLH
clone size: NA; V gene: TRBV28; J gene: TRBJ1-1; CDR3 protein: ASLPGGGTEAF
clone size: NA; V gene: TRBV4-1; J gene: TRBJ1-2; CDR3 protein: ASSQVQTFYGYT
clone size: NA; V gene: TRBV14; J gene: TRBJ1-1; CDR3 protein: ASSQGIATEAF
clone size: NA; V gene: TRBV3-1/TRBV3-2; J gene: TRBJ2-5; CDR3 protein: ASSQVRGLKETQY
clone size: NA; V gene: TRBV20-1; J gene: TRBJ1-2; CDR3 protein: SASRGSDGYT
clone size: NA; V gene: TRBV10-3; J gene: TRBJ2-5; CDR3 protein: AISLAGGPLQETQY
clone size: NA; V gene: TRBV30; J gene: TRBJ1-6; CDR3 protein: AWSVEGRNSPLH
clone size: NA; V gene: TRBV4-1; J gene: TRBJ2-1; CDR3 protein: ASSQGLAGGYNEQF